Each of the 28 T cell receptor beta chains below was sequenced from the same sample in a study of shared clonotypes between healthy human individuals. Assay used: immunoSEQ multiplex PCR; TCRdb lists only in-frame clones, some missing. The sample has some 1.5 million clones, around 98% seen once. Sequencing was performed on naive CD4+ T cells sorted from blood. Noted subset: CD45RA+ positively selected. All receptors derive from a man aged 25-40 years in good health.

The chain recombines TRBV18 with TRBJ2-7; D is possibly TRBD1 (6 bases). V was shortened by 0 bases and J by 6 bases, with 27 bases between the two germline ends. CDR3 length: 19 residues. Germline V lookup: CDR1 KGHSH, CDR2 LQKENI. The CDR3 DNA follows: TGTGCCAGCTCACCACCGAAAAGTGCAGGGGTTGGAAGAATTGGCGAGCAGTACTTC. Residues: CASSPPKSAGVGRIGEQYF.

A note on this clone: Germline is not matched at one junction end, which may reflect a read error. This chain uses TRBV12-5 with TRBJ2-2; 7 nucleotides agree with TRBD1. The CDR3 has 17 residues. Germline V CDR1 and CDR2: LGHNT, FRNRAP. CDR3 DNA sequence: TGTGCGAGTGGTTCCTCTACAACAGGGGTGGGAACCGGGGAGCTGTTTTTT. As protein: CASGSSTTGVGTGELFF.

The V gene is TRBV2, the J gene TRBJ2-7; 7 positions agree with TRBD2. The length of the CDR3 is 14 residues. CDR1 is SNHLY and CDR2 is FYNNEI in the germline V gene. The V and J ends lost 4 bases and 2 bases, in that order; junction bases with no gene match: 5. The CDR3 DNA follows: TGTGCCAGCAGTGGACGGCGGGGGACCTACGAGCAGTACTTC. It yields the protein CASSGRRGTYEQYF.

The genes are TRBV11-2 and TRBJ2-7, with D possibly TRBD2 on 5 matching bases. Germline CDR1 and CDR2: SGHAT and FQNNGV. Trimming stripped 5 bases from V and 0 bases from J, with 20 bases between. There are 17 residues in the CDR3. CDR3 sequence: CASSKSSVTGFSYEQYF. CDR3 in DNA: TGTGCCAGCAGCAAATCTTCGGTGACGGGATTCTCCTACGAGCAGTACTTC.

The rearrangement joins TRBV7-2 to TRBJ2-3, with D possibly being TRBD2 (5 bases). Between the trimmed V and J ends, which lost 2 bases and 0 bases, there was a span of 9 bases. Germline V gives CDR1 SGHTA, CDR2 FQGNSA. The CDR3 runs to 15 residues. CDR3 residues: CASSLSGKSTDTQYF. In nucleotides, the CDR3 is TGTGCCAGCAGCTTAAGCGGAAAAAGCACAGATACGCAGTATTTT.

The chain combines TRBV6-5 with TRBJ2-1, with 9 positions matching TRBD1. V gave up 4 bases and J gave up 16 bases; unmatched junction bases: 11. This CDR3 has 13 residues. From germline, CDR1 is MNHEY and CDR2 SVGAGI. In nucleotides, the CDR3 is TGTGCCAGCAGTTCCTCGTCTCCGGGACAGGGCTTCTTC. It codes for CASSSSSPGQGFF.

This chain uses TRBV28 with TRBJ2-2, with D unclear. The V gene's germline CDR1 is MDHEN and CDR2 SYDVKM. The CDR3 has 15 residues. Trimming pared 3 bases from V and 5 bases from J, leaving 13 bases between. The CDR3 spells CASSFYPSRTGELFF. CDR3 bases: TGTGCCAGCAGTTTTTACCCTTCAAGGACCGGGGAGCTGTTTTTT.

CDR3 nucleotide sequence: TGTGCCAGCAGAAAAAAGACAGGGATGACAGGTAACGCTTTCTTT. Translation: CASRKKTGMTGNAFF. This rearrangement joins TRBV28 to TRBJ1-1; 7 bases fit TRBD1. Losses at the gene ends were 6 bases for V and 11 bases for J; bases not matched to a gene: 18. CDR1 is MDHEN and CDR2 is SYDVKM in the germline V gene. The CDR3 sequence is 15 residues long.

V is TRBV13 and J is TRBJ2-1; possible D gene TRBD2, 6 bases. Per the germline V gene, CDR1 is PRHDT and CDR2 is FYEKMQ (reference sequence). The CDR3 contains 15 residues. Trimming stripped 4 bases from V and 3 bases from J, with 13 bases between. In DNA form, the CDR3 reads TGTGCCAGCAGCTCGCGGGAAAAGGTCTACAATGAGCAGTTCTTC. It is translated as CASSSREKVYNEQFF.

Comments on this clone: The same CDR3 is also encoded by other DNA sequences in this sample. The chain joins TRBV19 to TRBJ2-7, with 7 bases matching TRBD1. The V gene end was trimmed by 3 bases and the J gene end by 0 bases; junction bases not matched to a gene: 2. Germline CDR1 is LNHDA and CDR2 is SQIVND (reference sequence). The CDR3 length is 14 residues. The CDR3 sequence is CASSIRDSSYEQYF. Here the CDR3 DNA reads TGTGCCAGTAGTATTCGGGACAGCTCCTACGAGCAGTACTTC.

The chain recombines TRBV14 with TRBJ2-3; D possibly matches TRBD1 or TRBD2 (5 bases each). V dropped 3 bases and J dropped 1 base, with 14 bases sitting between them. Per the germline V gene, CDR1 is SGHDN and CDR2 is FVKESK. The CDR3 has 16 amino acids. The CDR3 protein is CASSHSRGRGTDTQYF. CDR3 nucleotides: TGTGCCAGCAGCCATTCTCGGGGCCGGGGCACAGATACGCAGTATTTT.

The V and J genes are TRBV2 and TRBJ2-1; 8 bases fit TRBD1. In germline, CDR1 is SNHLY, CDR2 FYNNEI. CDR3 length: 15 residues. J gave up 0 bases and V 5 bases, and 3 bases lay outside the gene matches. The CDR3 DNA reads TGTGCCAGCAGTAACAGGGGGAGCTCCTACAATGAGCAGTTCTTC. This codes for CASSNRGSSYNEQFF.

The V gene is TRBV2, the J gene TRBJ2-7; D ambiguous. CDR1 is SNHLY and CDR2 is FYNNEI in the germline V gene. V shed 2 bases and J shed 5 bases, with 10 bases lying between them. This CDR3 comprises 13 residues. The CDR3 loop reads CASSELGRNEQYF. CDR3 nucleotide sequence: TGTGCCAGCAGTGAATTGGGTCGAAACGAGCAGTACTTC.

On this clone: At one of its ends the junction is not consistent with the germline gene, which may arise from a read error. Other DNA sequences in this sample translate to the same CDR3. This chain joins TRBV7-7 and TRBJ2-5; 7 nucleotides line up with TRBD1. Germline V gives CDR1 SSHAT, CDR2 FNYEAQ (reference sequence). CDR3 size: 13 residues. CDR3 sequence reads: CASSLDREETQYF. CDR3 nucleotide sequence: TGTGCTAGCAGCTTAGACAGGGAAGAGACCCAGTACTTC. The variable domain in full, with the rest retrieved from reference TRBV7-7 and TRBJ2-5, is GAGVSQSPRYKVTKRGQDVTLRCDPISSHATLYWYQQALGQGPEFLTYFNYEAQPDKSGLPSDRFSAERPEGSISTLTIQRTEQRDSAMYRCASSLDREETQYFGPGTRLLVL.

This chain links TRBV7-2 with TRBJ2-5, with 7 bases fitting TRBD1. With 1 base clipped from V and 3 bases from J, the junction kept 5 bases outside the gene matches. CDR1 is SGHTA, CDR2 FQGNSA, per germline. The CDR3 length is 15 residues. CDR3 sequence: CASSLVGTGEETQYF. The CDR3 coding sequence is TGTGCCAGCAGCTTAGTCGGAACAGGGGAAGAGACCCAGTACTTC.

The chain couples TRBV6-1 to TRBJ1-1; D gene uncertain. Trimming left V 7 bases short and J 1 base short, with 7 bases between. From germline, CDR1 is MNHNS and CDR2 SASEGT. This CDR3 spans 12 amino acids. CDR3: CASTRTNTEAFF. For the CDR3, the DNA is TGTGCCAGCACCAGGACGAACACTGAAGCTTTCTTT.

This clone was seen a single time. The chain is built from TRBV25-1 and TRBJ2-3; TRBD1 is a possible D gene (6 bases). Trimming stripped 7 bases from V and 5 bases from J, with 10 bases between. From germline, CDR1 is MGHDK and CDR2 SYGVNS. This CDR3 comprises 12 residues. The CDR3 DNA follows: TGTGCCAGCAAGAACAGGGAAGATACGCAGTATTTT. This sequence encodes CASKNREDTQYF.

V and J are TRBV4-1 and TRBJ1-5; D remains ambiguous. The V gene lost 1 base and the J gene lost 7 bases, with 20 bases spanning the gap. The CDR3 length is 17 residues. Germline lookup yields CDR1 MGHRA and CDR2 YSYEKL. This chain's CDR3 is CASSQVTSESGRQPQHF. In DNA form, the CDR3 reads TGCGCCAGCAGCCAAGTAACCAGTGAGTCCGGGCGACAGCCCCAGCATTTT.

CDR3 coding DNA: TGCGCCAGCAGCTGGCAATCAGGGCACACTGAAGCTTTCTTT. It encodes CASSWQSGHTEAFF. The chain is built from TRBV5-1 and TRBJ1-1; D might be TRBD1 (5 bases). The length of the CDR3 is 14 residues. Trimming stripped 3 bases from V and 3 bases from J, with 12 bases between. Germline values: CDR1 SGHRS, CDR2 YFSETQ.

V is TRBV18 and J is TRBJ1-4; 8 bases are a match to TRBD1. This CDR3 spans 16 amino acids. After removal of 4 bases from V and 8 bases from J, the junction contained 12 bases not matched to a gene. Germline loops: CDR1 KGHSH, CDR2 LQKENI. CDR3: CASSRNNRGVREKLFF. The DNA of the CDR3 is TGTGCCAGCTCACGGAACAACAGGGGGGTGCGAGAAAAACTGTTTTTT.

The chain has TRBV10-2 and TRBJ2-1; D unclear. V was trimmed by 3 bases and J by 7 bases, leaving 1 base between them. CDR1 is WSHSY and CDR2 is SAAADI in the germline V gene. This CDR3 is built from 10 residues. The chain's CDR3 is CASSDNEQFF. The CDR3 nucleotides are TGCGCCAGCAGTGATAATGAGCAGTTCTTC.

The rearrangement links TRBV18 to TRBJ2-5; D not certain. The CDR3 is made up of 14 amino acids. V shed 2 bases and J shed 3 bases, with 10 bases lying between them. Germline CDR1 KGHSH, CDR2 LQKENI. For the CDR3, the DNA is TGTGCCAGCTCACCAGTCGCGGCAGAAGAGACCCAGTACTTC. Translating gives CASSPVAAEETQYF.

The CDR3 nucleotides are TGCGCCAGCAGCCAAGAAACAGGGTTCTACAATGAGCAGTTCTTC. Amino acids: CASSQETGFYNEQFF. The chain uses TRBV4-1 and TRBJ2-1, with D perhaps matching TRBD1 (6 bases). This CDR3 has 15 amino acids. Deletions cut 0 bases from V and 3 bases from J, with 9 bases between. Germline lookup yields CDR1 MGHRA and CDR2 YSYEKL.

The J gene is TRBJ1-2, the V gene TRBV6-5; tentatively, D is TRBD1 (5 bases). Trimming removed 5 bases from V and 8 bases from J, with 21 bases in between. The CDR3 consists of 15 residues. Looked up from germline, CDR1 is MNHEY and CDR2 is SVGAGI. CDR3: CASSTSGALNWGYTF. The CDR3 DNA reads as TGTGCCAGCAGTACGAGCGGGGCCCTTAACTGGGGCTACACCTTC.

V gene TRBV6-5 combines with J gene TRBJ2-7, with 8 bases fitting TRBD2. Germline assignment: CDR1 MNHEY and CDR2 SVGAGI. V dropped 7 bases and J dropped 3; count of bases not matched to a gene: 11. The CDR3 runs 15 residues. The CDR3 region has the DNA TGTGCCAGCAATAAATTGGCGGGAGGCCTCTACGAGCAGTACTTC. Encoded protein: CASNKLAGGLYEQYF.

This chain links TRBV11-2 with TRBJ2-7; D is undetermined. V gave up 4 bases and J gave up 0 bases, with 19 bases separating them. CDR3 length equals 17 residues. The V gene's germline CDR1 is SGHAT and CDR2 FQNNGV. CDR3 protein: CASSSTRLGLSSYEQYF. As DNA, the CDR3 is TGTGCCAGCAGCTCGACTCGCTTGGGCTTGAGCTCCTACGAGCAGTACTTC.

Worth noting for this clone: Other DNA sequences from this sample encode an identical CDR3 as well. V and J are TRBV10-3 and TRBJ1-5; 9 positions agree with TRBD1. This CDR3 has 13 residues. The germline V gene encodes CDR1 ENHRY and CDR2 SYGVKD. With V trimmed by 8 bases and J by 7 bases, 6 bases remained unmatched. The CDR3 here is CAIRGQGGQPQHF. CDR3 nucleotide sequence: TGTGCCATCCGGGGACAGGGTGGGCAGCCCCAGCATTTT.

The chain joins TRBV2 to TRBJ2-3; D is uncertain. The germline V gene encodes CDR1 SNHLY and CDR2 FYNNEI. Trimming shortened V by 11 bases and J by 2 bases, and 14 bases separated the two germline ends. This CDR3 spans 13 amino acids. The CDR3 reads CAPQGLNTDTQYF. As DNA, the CDR3 is TGTGCCCCCCAAGGGCTAAACACAGATACGCAGTATTTT. Filled out from reference TRBV2 and TRBJ2-3, the complete variable domain reads EPEVTQTPSHQVTQMGQEVILRCVPISNHLYFYWYRQILGQKVEFLVSFYNNEISEKSEIFDDQFSVERPDGSNFTLKIRSTKLEDSAMYFCAPQGLNTDTQYFGPGTRLTVL.